This T cell receptor beta chain was profiled in a study of regulatory T cells in long-lasting Graves disease. Researchers made TCR beta libraries by using iRepertoire HTBI primers and running Arm-PCR on CDR3 regions. MiXCR, applied by TCRdb to the multiplex PCR reads, yields one record per CDR3 protein. This sample has 410,000 or so distinct CDR3 sequences, with 15% found just once. Described time point: newly diagnosed GD, antithyroid drugs for less than 3 months. RNA extracted from PBMCs served as the sequencing template. Per American Thyroid Association guidelines, Graves' disease was diagnosed. The V gene end was trimmed by 8 bases and the J gene end by 2 bases; junction bases not matched to a gene: 4. Germline-derived CDR1 and CDR2 are LNHDA and SQIVND (reference sequence). The CDR3 loop spans 14 amino acids. This sample also appeared in a second study, on T cells in Graves' hyperthyroidism and ophthalmopathy. That work contributes: The study used the HTBI primer set for a first-round RT-PCR of the TCR CDR3.

This rearrangement joins TRBV19 to TRBJ2-3, with TRBD2 matching over 10 bases. This sequence was found in a woman aged 30 to 39 with Graves disease. The material was peripheral blood mononuclear cells (PBMCs), obtained at new diagnosis, from a patient treated with antithyroid drugs. CDR3 sequence: CASLAGEATDTQYF. As DNA, the CDR3 is TGTGCCAGTCTAGCGGGAGAGGCCACAGATACGCAGTATTTT.